A selection of T cell receptor beta chains follows, all from one sample in a study of T cell repertoires in cytomegalovirus infection. MiXCR, run by TCRdb on the reads, gives a single entry per CDR3 protein. The table lists 250,000 to 300,000 distinct CDR3 sequences, approximately 8.3% of them singletons. Sequencing input: PBMCs. These receptor sequences come from a human donor in good health (CMV status not recorded). Some clones in this sample may be carry-over from other donors' samples. CDR3s include the opening cysteine and the closing phenylalanine or tryptophan. Each record gives: clone size, D gene, J gene, V gene, CDR3 DNA, CDR3 protein. D genes are given only for firm matches. A clone size is listed for some rows: how often the clone was seen (once, few, many), or a class if it is expanded.

size: many; D: -; J: TRBJ1-2; V: TRBV6-2/TRBV6-3; DNA: TGTGCCAGCAGTATTGGAGTTATCTCTGGCTACACCTTC; CDR3: CASSIGVISGYTF
size: few; D: TRBD2; J: TRBJ2-1; V: TRBV7-6; DNA: TGTGCCAGCAGCTTAGTAGCGGGAGAAAACAATGAGCAGTTCTTC; CDR3: CASSLVAGENNEQFF
size: many; D: -; J: TRBJ1-2; V: TRBV7-8; DNA: TGTGCCAGCAGCTTGGGGAGTACCGACTATGGCTACACCTTC; CDR3: CASSLGSTDYGYTF
size: few; D: TRBD1; J: TRBJ1-2; V: TRBV20-1; DNA: TGCAGTGCTAGGCGCCAGGGGGTGGGTGGCTACACCTTC; CDR3: CSARRQGVGGYTF
size: few; D: -; J: TRBJ1-5; V: TRBV12-3/TRBV12-4; DNA: TGTGCCAGCAGTTATAGCACGACAGTTCCGCCCCAGCATTTT; CDR3: CASSYSTTVPPQHF
size: many; D: -; J: TRBJ2-2; V: TRBV7-6; DNA: TGTGCCAGCAGATTCAGCACCGGGGAGCTGTTTTTT; CDR3: CASRFSTGELFF
size: -; D: TRBD2; J: TRBJ2-1; V: TRBV19; DNA: TGTGCCAGTAGGGACGGGGCGGGGGGGCGCAATGAGCAGTTCTTC; CDR3: CASRDGAGGRNEQFF
size: many; D: -; J: TRBJ2-1; V: TRBV7-6; DNA: TGTGCCAGCAGCACCTTGACAGGTTACAATGAGCAGTTCTTC; CDR3: CASSTLTGYNEQFF
size: many; D: -; J: TRBJ2-7; V: TRBV7-2; DNA: TGTGCCAGCAGCTCCACCCTCTACGAGCAGTACTTC; CDR3: CASSSTLYEQYF
size: many; D: -; J: TRBJ2-3; V: TRBV7-2; DNA: TGTGCCAGCAGCCCTCCGGGGCTAGGGGCCGATACGCAGTATTTT; CDR3: CASSPPGLGADTQYF
size: many; D: TRBD1; J: TRBJ1-4; V: TRBV18; DNA: TGTGCCAGCTCAGACCCGGGACAGAATGAAAAACTGTTTTTT; CDR3: CASSDPGQNEKLFF
size: -; D: TRBD2; J: TRBJ2-2; V: TRBV7-2; DNA: TGTGCCAGCAGCTTAGGCGTCGGGAGCGGGAGTTTCGGGGAGCTGTTTTTT; CDR3: CASSLGVGSGSFGELFF
size: many; D: -; J: TRBJ1-5; V: TRBV4-1; DNA: TGCGCCAGCAGCCAAGATCTTGCCCGCGGAAGCAATCAGCCCCAGCATTTT; CDR3: CASSQDLARGSNQPQHF
size: many; D: -; J: TRBJ2-7; V: TRBV4-3; DNA: TGCGCCAGCAGCCAAGAATCGGCGCAGTACGAGCAGTACTTC; CDR3: CASSQESAQYEQYF
size: -; D: -; J: TRBJ2-5; V: TRBV5-1; DNA: TGCGCCAGCATGCAGGGCCGTCAAGAGACCCAGTACTTC; CDR3: CASMQGRQETQYF